This record covers a single T cell receptor (beta chain). The record originates from a study of T cells after yellow fever vaccination. Using its own MiXCR run on the 5' RACE reads, TCRdb lists one record per CDR3 protein. The repertoire holds about 160,000 distinct CDR3 sequences, about a tenth seen once, with 35% to 40% in the top ten. The CDR3 is 15 residues long. Germline-derived CDR1 and CDR2 are SEHNR and FQNEAQ (reference sequence). The germline V and J ends were trimmed by 1 base and 4 bases, with 14 bases remaining between them. The receptor was derived from a man aged 18 to 35 who received the YFV17D yellow fever vaccine. The gene calls are TRBV7-9 and TRBJ2-7; a possible D gene is TRBD1 (6 bases). Sequenced here: CD8+ T cells sorted from PBMCs, sampled 45 days after the yellow fever booster vaccination. The CDR3 nucleotides are TGTGCCAGCAGCTTAGGGATGGACAGTCAGTACGAGCAGTACGTC. It translates to CASSLGMDSQYEQYV.